This paragraph reports one T cell receptor (beta chain). The antigen this receptor binds is unknown. Per-base quality was not reported, and no clone a single base away is much larger than it. Relative to germline, V is missing 10 bases and J is missing 5 bases, with 16 bases of the junction outside any gene match. The cysteine opens and the phenylalanine closes a CDR3 of 16 amino acids. The read is trimmed to its CDR3 DNA, 48 bases read in frame from base 1. CDR1 LNHDA and CDR2 SQIVND were looked up in the germline V gene (reference sequence). Patients with autoimmune disease history or receiving systemic immunosuppression were excluded from the trial. Peripheral blood for TCR sequencing was drawn from every dose cohort at baseline, at cycle 4 day 1 and at cycle 7 day 1. Samples were obtained from an open-label, multicenter, first-in-human phase I dose-escalation trial of ivuxolimab. Adults with locally advanced or metastatic head and neck squamous cell, hepatocellular, melanoma or renal cell carcinoma were enrolled in the trial. Before TCR sequencing, CD4+ T cells and CD8+ T cells from peripheral blood were sorted into separate populations.

Genomic DNA was isolated from the sorted cells so that the TCRbeta CDR3 region could be sequenced. The immunoSEQ Assay was used to sequence the TCRbeta CDR3 regions. The clones in this table, taken by TCRdb from immuneACCESS, are in-frame only. Not every clone is retained; where verified, under half of the shortfall comes from an unresolved V gene, and the cause of the rest is unknown. This sample comprises some 98,000 clones, roughly nine tenths of them detected only once. The top ten hold roughly 0.31% of the sample. This specimen belongs to a study of OX40 agonist ivuxolimab in advanced cancers. For context, the study as a whole: Ivuxolimab, which targeted the costimulatory receptor OX40 (CD134), was an agonistic, fully human IgG2 monoclonal antibody. Intravenous ivuxolimab was administered to patients every 2 weeks at six dose levels: 0.01, 0.1, 0.3, 1.5, 3 and 10 mg/kg. Among the 50 to 55 dose-escalation patients, around 20 had hepatocellular carcinoma, about 15 melanoma, 9 renal cell carcinoma and 9 head and neck cancer. A male proportion of 70% to 90% and a mean age of approximately 60 years, ranging from 23 to 79, were recorded for the dose-escalation cohort. Patients were allowed to have had prior anti-PD-1, anti-PD-L1 or anti-CTLA-4 therapy, and roughly 40% of the dose-escalation patients had been treated with checkpoint inhibitors. Partial responses occurred in three dose-escalation patients: two with cutaneous melanoma and one with hepatocellular carcinoma. Peripheral TCRbeta sequencing aimed to test whether ivuxolimab altered TCR sequence diversity and caused clonal T-cell expansion. The paper covers the monotherapy dose-escalation part of the phase I ivuxolimab trial, which included N ≈ 54 patients.

Results and caveats for the whole study, not just this receptor: Which antigens the clonally expanded peripheral T cells were specific for was not determined. After ivuxolimab, more expanded clones were found on average in CD8+ T cells than in CD4+ T cells. At doses from 0.1 to 3.0 mg/kg, clonal expansion was seen in both CD4+ and CD8+ blood T cells between baseline and week 6. Low levels of normalized T-cell clonal expansion were also shown by some nonresponding patients. Partial responders in the 0.1-3.0 mg/kg groups had among the lowest normalized peripheral clonal expansion, especially among CD8+ T cells.

The TCR originated in an adult with an advanced solid tumor such as melanoma, head and neck, liver or kidney cancer. This specimen was CD4+ or CD8+ T cells sorted from blood, taken in a trial of the OX40 agonist ivuxolimab. This receptor chain uses TRBV19 and TRBJ2-1; 8 junctional bases match TRBD1. The CDR3 sequence is CATRGQGRSGDNEQFF. The sequenced DNA is TGTGCCACACGAGGACAGGGAAGGTCCGGGGACAATGAGCAGTTCTTC.